This TCR beta chain is drawn from a study of blood T cell repertoires in COVID-19. Across the study: Whether acute or convalescent, the COVID-19 samples came from the United States, Italy and Spain.

In germline, CDR1 is SNHLY, CDR2 FYNNEI. The CDR3 loop spans 12 amino acids. The ends were cut back, 2 bases at V and 2 bases at J, with 3 bases in the middle. Patients in Seattle were enrolled during active infection, then followed longitudinally. Per the study methods: Estimated nucleated cell counts came from reference gene primer amplification. Assay used: immunoSEQ multiplex PCR; TCRdb lists only in-frame clones, some missing. The V and J calls and clone size come from that table; D and trimming were worked out from the DNA. In the table there are 250,000 to 400,000 clones, 88% of which are singletons.

The TCR was taken from a woman in her thirties with COVID-19, enrolled during active disease. The sequenced sample was peripheral blood. The chain employs TRBV2 and TRBJ2-5, with D unclear. The CDR3 reads CASSEQQETQYF. In DNA, the CDR3 is TGTGCCAGCAGTGAACAGCAAGAGACCCAGTACTTC.